This TCR beta chain was observed in a study of shared clonotypes between healthy human individuals (TCRdb year 2020). Concerning the study at large: A couple of women and a few men aged 18 to 49 years were included in the cohort. Per donor, three plates each were used for CD4 naive and CD4 memory, two for CD8 naive, and one for CD8 memory. Blood TCR repertoires of roughly five healthy adults were deeply sequenced to estimate repertoire size and the extent of clonotype sharing between individuals. Different laboratories and diverse techniques were used to prepare libraries and sequence TCR repertoires, to increase sequencing depth and limit assay-specific biases. Leukapheresis yielded between about 0.85 and 9 billion PBMCs per donor.

Using the deep immunoSEQ assay, multiplex PCR amplified TCR CDR3 regions from genomic DNA. Extracted genomic DNA from each cell subset was spread evenly across all wells of several immunoSEQ 96-well plates, with each plate serving as a replicate. For sorted subsets, around 200 ng genomic DNA, equal to tens of thousands of T cell genomes, was loaded into each replicate PCR. Purified libraries were measured with a Qubit 3.0 fluorometer, size-checked on a Bioanalyzer 2100, and measured again with the KAPA Library Quantification kit. A separate single-read 150-cycle Illumina NextSeq 550 flow cell was used to sequence each immunoSEQ 96-well plate. Concerning the study's data processing: Because only junctional sequences without quality scores were contained in the immunoSEQ output, filtering matching that applied to full-length reads could not be performed. To assign V/J genes and CDR3, sequences were annotated using PyIR, a Python wrapper for IgBLAST v1.9, with IMGT germline references. Any read was removed if the V/J assignment was weak (E-value above 1e-6), the CDR3 was missing, or the read contained stop codons, out-of-frame junctions, or ambiguous translated residues. A V3J clonotype was defined by an identical inferred V gene, J gene, and CDR3 amino acid sequence. The percentage overlap between two repertoires was calculated by dividing the number of shared unique clonotypes by the size of the smaller repertoire. Three approaches were used to assess repertoire richness: RTK rarefaction, the Chao1 estimator, and Recon v2.1 estimates of unobserved clonotypes. Generation probabilities for all TCRbeta clonotypes obtained by the gDNA method from a handful of donors were computed using OLGA. TCRdb re-hosts the immuneACCESS table, in-frame sequences only. Its copies lack some clones; in the studies checked, an unresolved V gene accounts for under half of them, and the cause for the rest is not known. V, J and clone size are those of that table, while D and trimming were read from the DNA. This sample holds around 1.1 million clones; around 78% were observed only once. The ten largest clones add up to roughly 0.57% of the sample.

Comment on this clone: Its target antigen remains unknown. No much larger clone is present one base from it, and per-base qualities are unavailable.

Broad study findings and their caveats: About 4.5% of naive CD4, 3% to 3.5% of naive CD8, around 2.3% of memory CD4, and roughly 0.4% of memory CD8 clonotypes were shared across a few donors. Because the study included only a small number of donors, the genetic and exposure-history diversity represented was limited. Rarefaction of sorted-subset datasets indicated incomplete sequencing despite the large sequencing depth. Sampling was limited to blood, and TCR repertoires in tissue likely differ from TCR repertoires in blood. Pairwise subsampling led to the expectation that sequencing depth would affect the degree of clonotype sharing among donors. Compared with non-shared clonotypes, clonotypes shared by all four sorted-subset donors had higher generation probabilities. Larger estimated clonotype richness was generally found for naive subsets than for memory subsets.

The donors were healthy, HIV-negative adults who had no recently reported acute infections or vaccinations. Every donor was a Caucasian adult living in Nashville, Tennessee, USA. CD4+ T cells were enriched by magnetic negative selection; naive cells were then positively selected on CD45RA, and the negative fraction formed the memory subset. Blood was collected by leukapheresis, and PBMCs were isolated by Ficoll-Histopaque density gradient centrifugation and then cryopreserved in liquid nitrogen vapor phase. Purity and quantity of every magnetically sorted T cell population were checked by analytical flow cytometry. From each sorted fraction, genomic DNA was isolated and quantified by UV absorbance on a Nanodrop 2000c. Based on the germline V gene, the CDR1 and CDR2 sequences are SNHLY and FYNNEI. Counted from cysteine to phenylalanine, this CDR3 has 12 amino acids. Of the read, only the CDR3 DNA is kept; its 36 bases are in frame from base 1. Germline trimming amounts to 2 bases on V and 15 bases on J, with 5 as the count of junction bases outside the gene matches.

This clonotype was obtained from a young man in good health. Some clones in this sample may be carry-over from other donors' samples. The sequence joins TRBV2 to TRBJ2-1, and 9 bases in between align with TRBD2. The sequencing input was memory CD4+ T cells from PBMCs. The cell subset or site label corresponds to: CD45RA-negative fraction. The DNA sequence is given as TGTGCCAGCAGTGAACACGGCGGGAGGGTGTTCTTC. Its product reads: CASSEHGGRVFF.